The clone carrying this T cell receptor (beta chain) has at least ten counts. As yet, its antigen is unknown. This entry belongs to a study of blood T cells in healthy people across ages. The CDR3 consists of 15 residues. Germline trimming cut 1 base from V and 3 bases from J; bases unmatched to any gene: 2. Germline loops: CDR1 SGHTA, CDR2 FQGNSA. Alongside a J-beta primer mix, a sample-barcoded 5' primer served in a second PCR lasting roughly 7 to 11 cycles. One entry per CDR3 protein results from TCRdb running MiXCR on the 5' RACE reads. This table has some 940,000 distinct CDR3 sequences, about 29% appearing once. Whole-study findings and limits: As naive T cell percentage varied, TCR beta diversity correlated strongly with it.

These data were likewise used in another study, on T cells of mothers and their children.

The clonotype originates from a woman aged 40-49 years in good health. The source material was blood. This chain connects TRBV7-2 to TRBJ1-2, with 10 bases aligning to TRBD1. The CDR3 loop reads CASSLVTGGDYGYTF. CDR3 nucleotides: TGTGCCAGCAGCTTAGTGACAGGGGGCGACTATGGCTACACCTTC.